The 19 T cell receptor beta chains in this list originate from one sample, sequenced in a study of breast tumors, draining lymph nodes, adjacent tissues. Axillary draining lymph nodes of breast cancer patients supplied the node samples. TCRdb called the multiplex PCR reads again in MiXCR, with one record for every CDR3 protein. The sample carries about 230,000 distinct CDR3 sequences, 32% recorded once. The sequencing sample was made of axillary lymph node tissue. The receptors come from a female donor with breast cancer. Some clones in this sample may be carry-over from other donors' samples.

This clonotype was recorded once. For the CDR3, the DNA is TGTGCCAGCAGCGTTGGGGGGCCCCAGTACTTC. Amino acids: CASSVGGPQYF. V gene TRBV9 combines with J gene TRBJ2-5; D might be TRBD1 or TRBD2, each matching 6 bases. Germline CDR1 and CDR2: SGDLS and YYNGEE. This CDR3 has 11 amino acids. The V end lost 2 bases, the J end lost 9 bases, and 8 bases lay between the germline ends. The variable domain in full, with the rest retrieved from reference TRBV9 and TRBJ2-5, is DSGVTQTPKHLITATGQRVTLRCSPRSGDLSVYWYQQSLDQGLQFLIQYYNGEERAKGNILERFSAQQFPDLHSELNLSSLELGDSALYFCASSVGGPQYFGPGTRLLVL.

V gene TRBV29-1 combines with J gene TRBJ2-1; 8 bases agree with TRBD2. J gave up 13 bases and V 5 bases, and 4 bases lay outside the gene matches. Germline CDR1 and CDR2: SQVTM and ANQGSEA. CDR3 size: 10 residues. The chain's CDR3 is CSVSGSNQFF. The CDR3 bases are TGCAGCGTTAGCGGGAGTAACCAGTTCTTC.

The chain carries TRBV5-1 and TRBJ2-5, with 9 bases matching TRBD1. Trimming at V came to 3 bases and at J to 5 bases, leaving 2 bases not matched to a gene. Germline CDR1 SGHRS, CDR2 YFSETQ. This CDR3 comprises 13 residues. The CDR3 is CASSWDRAETQYF. DNA for the CDR3: TGCGCCAGCAGCTGGGACAGGGCGGAGACCCAGTACTTC.

As for this clonotype: An end of the junction differs from the germline gene, which may be a read error. DNA of the CDR3: TGTGCCAGCAGCGTAGGCCTGGATGGAAATTCACCCCCCCACTTT. Encoded protein: CASSVGLDGNSPPHF. V usage is TRBV9 and J usage is TRBJ1-6, with D hard to call. The germline gives CDR1 SGDLS, CDR2 YYNGEE. CDR3 length: 15 amino acids.

The chain recombines TRBV29-1 with TRBJ2-5; 10 bases are a match to TRBD2. Germline V lookup: CDR1 SQVTM, CDR2 ANQGSEA. The V and J ends lost 2 bases and 2 bases, in that order; junction bases with no gene match: 5. CDR3 length equals 15 residues. DNA for the CDR3: TGCAGCGTTGAAATACTAGCGGGGTCACAAGAGACCCAGTACTTC. It specifies CSVEILAGSQETQYF. The full variable domain, with the rest looked up from reference TRBV29-1 and TRBJ2-5, is SAVISQKPSRDICQRGTSLTIQCQVDSQVTMMFWYRQQPGQSLTLIATANQGSEATYESGFVIDKFPISRPNLTFSTLTVSNMSPEDSSIYLCSVEILAGSQETQYFGPGTRLLVL.

The rearrangement uses TRBV7-9 and TRBJ1-6; D perhaps matches TRBD1 (6 bases). The V end was cut by 8 bases, the J end by 13 bases, with 24 bases between. The CDR3 loop spans 15 amino acids. Per germline, CDR1 SEHNR and CDR2 FQNEAQ (reference sequence). CDR3 nucleotides: TGTGCCAGCGCGCAGGGGAGGGGCGGTAATCAGCCCCTCCACTTT. Translated, it gives CASAQGRGGNQPLHF.

Many counts were recorded for this clonotype. The chain uses TRBV20-1 and TRBJ2-2; D possibly corresponds to TRBD1 (6 bases). V was trimmed by 4 bases and J by 8 bases, leaving 17 bases between them. CDR3 length: 14 residues. Germline assignment: CDR1 DFQATT and CDR2 SNEGSKA (reference sequence). CDR3 region: CSATHREYPGELFF. The DNA for the CDR3 is TGCAGTGCTACCCACAGGGAATATCCGGGGGAGCTGTTTTTT.

For this clonotype: Just one base apart from a much larger clone, this may be a read error. The chain links TRBV3-1 to TRBJ2-5; 10 bases are shared with TRBD2. The germline CDR1 and CDR2 sequences are LGHDT and YNNKEL (reference sequence). CDR3 length equals 16 residues. Here the CDR3 DNA reads TGTCCCAGCAGCCAAGGCCCCGGACTAGCGGAAGAGACCCAGTACTTC. Translating it yields CPSSQGPGLAEETQYF.

The rearrangement links TRBV2 to TRBJ2-3; 11 nucleotides align to TRBD2. V lost 5 bases to trimming and J lost 5 bases; unmatched junction nucleotides: 15. Germline values: CDR1 SNHLY, CDR2 FYNNEI. The CDR3 is 18 residues long. CDR3 DNA sequence: TGTGCCAGCAGTCCTCCCGGGGTGGTAGCGGGAGGGATAGATACGCAGTATTTT. It translates to CASSPPGVVAGGIDTQYF.

This clonotype has ten or more counts. This chain's CDR3 is CASSGETQYF. The CDR3 DNA sequence: TGCGCCAGCAGTGGGGAGACCCAGTACTTC. The gene calls are TRBV10-1 and TRBJ2-5; D unclear. V lost 4 bases and J lost 5, with 2 bases in between. This CDR3 region has 10 residues. Germline assignment: CDR1 WNHNN and CDR2 SYGVQD (reference sequence).

This clonotype was counted ten times or more. The chain is built from TRBV6-1 and TRBJ2-7, with 9 bases that match TRBD2. The CDR3 contains 15 residues. The V segment lost 4 bases and the J segment 3 bases; nucleotides outside the gene matches: 7. Germline V gene lookup returns CDR1 MNHNS and CDR2 SASEGT. The DNA for the CDR3 is TGTGCCAGCAGTGTGGCTAGCGGGGACCTCTACGAGCAGTACTTC. Translated, it gives CASSVASGDLYEQYF.

This chain joins TRBV7-8 and TRBJ2-5, with a weak D call TRBD2 (6 bases). Germline values: CDR1 SGHVS, CDR2 FQNEAQ. V was clipped by 3 bases and J by 4 bases, with 12 bases between them. There are 14 residues in the CDR3. The CDR3 protein is CASSLVGLRETQYF. The CDR3 DNA follows: TGTGCCAGCAGCTTGGTGGGACTCCGAGAGACCCAGTACTTC.

This clonotype has at least ten counts. Just one base apart from a much larger clone, this may be a read error. CDR3 coding DNA: TGTGCCATCAGCTCCCAAGGGATCTATGGCTACACCTTC. Its protein is CAISSQGIYGYTF. The genes are TRBV10-3 and TRBJ1-2, with D unclear. The CDR3 is made up of 13 amino acids. The germline gives CDR1 ENHRY, CDR2 SYGVKD. The V and J ends lost 6 bases and 4 bases respectively, with 12 bases between them.

This clonotype was counted ten times or more. V gene TRBV5-1 combines with J gene TRBJ2-5; 10 bases match TRBD1. Germline loops: CDR1 SGHRS, CDR2 YFSETQ. CDR3 size: 17 residues. Losses at the gene ends were 0 bases for V and 6 bases for J; bases not matched to a gene: 11. This chain's CDR3 is CASSLAWGQGRSKTQYF. CDR3 nucleotide sequence: TGCGCCAGCAGCTTGGCCTGGGGACAGGGGCGCTCCAAGACCCAGTACTTC.

This clonotype showed up many times. V is TRBV2 and J is TRBJ2-3; 8 bases are a match to TRBD2. The germline V gene encodes CDR1 SNHLY and CDR2 FYNNEI. The trim removed 0 bases at V and 4 bases at J, leaving 3 bases unmatched. The CDR3 spans 15 residues. The CDR3, as DNA: TGTGCCAGCAGTGAAGCGGGACTAGGCCCAGATACGCAGTATTTT. It yields the protein CASSEAGLGPDTQYF. The variable domain in full, with the rest retrieved from reference TRBV2 and TRBJ2-3, is EPEVTQTPSHQVTQMGQEVILRCVPISNHLYFYWYRQILGQKVEFLVSFYNNEISEKSEIFDDQFSVERPDGSNFTLKIRSTKLEDSAMYFCASSEAGLGPDTQYFGPGTRLTVL.

There are a few counts of this clonotype. With a much larger clone just one base away, this may be a read error. The chain carries TRBV5-1 and TRBJ2-1, with TRBD2 identical over 9 bases. The CDR3 covers 13 residues. The germline V gene encodes CDR1 SGHRS and CDR2 YFSETQ. DNA for the CDR3: TGCGCCAGCAGCTCTAGCGGGAACAATGACCAGTTCTTC. Amino acid sequence: CASSSSGNNDQFF.

At least ten counts were recorded for this clonotype. The rearrangement links TRBV2 to TRBJ1-4, with 7 bases lining up with TRBD1. Looked up from germline, CDR1 is SNHLY and CDR2 is FYNNEI. The V gene end was trimmed by 6 bases and the J gene end by 3 bases; junction bases not matched to a gene: 7. This CDR3 is 15 amino acids long. The CDR3 bases are TGTGCCAGCAGGGCAACCGGGACAGCTAATGAAAAACTGTTTTTT. It codes for CASRATGTANEKLFF.

Turning to this clonotype: The CDR3 does not end in the conserved phenylalanine or tryptophan, so this is likely a read error. The J gene is TRBJ2-1, the V gene TRBV6-2 or TRBV6-3; D perhaps matches TRBD1 (6 bases). The CDR3 is 15 amino acids. V shed 5 bases and J shed 7 bases, with 18 bases lying between them. CDR1 and CDR2 (germline): MNHEY, SVGEGT. As DNA, the CDR3 is TGTGCCAGCAGTAGATACAGGGATGGGGGAAATGAGCAGTTCCTC. Protein product: CASSRYRDGGNEQFL.

This clonotype was seen many times. The CDR3 DNA sequence: TGCAGTGCTAGTGCTGAGGACAGGATCACCTCCTACGAGCAGTACTTC. Amino acids: CSASAEDRITSYEQYF. J is TRBJ2-7 and V is TRBV20-1; TRBD1 agrees at 7 bases. The V segment lost 3 bases and the J segment 0 bases; nucleotides outside the gene matches: 11. The germline V gene encodes CDR1 DFQATT and CDR2 SNEGSKA (reference sequence). This CDR3 has 16 amino acids.